A single sample gave rise to the 2 T cell receptor beta chains below, sequenced in a study of radiotherapy plus CTLA-4 blockade in lung cancer. The table came from immunoSEQ multiplex PCR; TCRdb's copy has only in-frame clones and leaves some out. The sample has around 80,000 clones, roughly 69% seen once. The sample here was peripheral blood, taken from a patient treated with radiotherapy plus ipilimumab. The receptors here all came from a human donor with non-small cell lung cancer whose response to radiotherapy plus ipilimumab could not be evaluated.

The chain carries TRBV7-2 and TRBJ1-2, with 7 bases matching TRBD1. Germline CDR1 reads SGHTA; CDR2 reads FQGNSA. V was pared by 2 bases and J by 4 bases, with 4 bases of the junction left unmatched. The CDR3 length is 14 residues. CDR3 in amino acids: CASSLIRDSYGYTF. The CDR3 DNA follows: TGTGCCAGCAGCTTAATTCGGGACAGCTATGGCTACACCTTC.

This clone was counted a single time. This chain links TRBV7-2 with TRBJ1-6; 9 bases fit TRBD1. Trimming at V came to 3 bases and at J to 7 bases, leaving 10 bases not matched to a gene. CDR3 length: 17 amino acids. Germline V gene sequence: CDR1 SGHTA, CDR2 FQGNSA. The CDR3 coding sequence is TGTGCCAGCAGCTTCCGGGGGGGGACAGGGCAGAATTCACCCCTCCACTTT. It specifies CASSFRGGTGQNSPLHF. Filled out from reference TRBV7-2 and TRBJ1-6, the complete variable domain reads GAGVSQSPSNKVTEKGKDVELRCDPISGHTALYWYRQSLGQGLEFLIYFQGNSAPDKSGLPSDRFSAERTGGSVSTLTIQRTQQEDSAVYLCASSFRGGTGQNSPLHFGNGTRLTVT.